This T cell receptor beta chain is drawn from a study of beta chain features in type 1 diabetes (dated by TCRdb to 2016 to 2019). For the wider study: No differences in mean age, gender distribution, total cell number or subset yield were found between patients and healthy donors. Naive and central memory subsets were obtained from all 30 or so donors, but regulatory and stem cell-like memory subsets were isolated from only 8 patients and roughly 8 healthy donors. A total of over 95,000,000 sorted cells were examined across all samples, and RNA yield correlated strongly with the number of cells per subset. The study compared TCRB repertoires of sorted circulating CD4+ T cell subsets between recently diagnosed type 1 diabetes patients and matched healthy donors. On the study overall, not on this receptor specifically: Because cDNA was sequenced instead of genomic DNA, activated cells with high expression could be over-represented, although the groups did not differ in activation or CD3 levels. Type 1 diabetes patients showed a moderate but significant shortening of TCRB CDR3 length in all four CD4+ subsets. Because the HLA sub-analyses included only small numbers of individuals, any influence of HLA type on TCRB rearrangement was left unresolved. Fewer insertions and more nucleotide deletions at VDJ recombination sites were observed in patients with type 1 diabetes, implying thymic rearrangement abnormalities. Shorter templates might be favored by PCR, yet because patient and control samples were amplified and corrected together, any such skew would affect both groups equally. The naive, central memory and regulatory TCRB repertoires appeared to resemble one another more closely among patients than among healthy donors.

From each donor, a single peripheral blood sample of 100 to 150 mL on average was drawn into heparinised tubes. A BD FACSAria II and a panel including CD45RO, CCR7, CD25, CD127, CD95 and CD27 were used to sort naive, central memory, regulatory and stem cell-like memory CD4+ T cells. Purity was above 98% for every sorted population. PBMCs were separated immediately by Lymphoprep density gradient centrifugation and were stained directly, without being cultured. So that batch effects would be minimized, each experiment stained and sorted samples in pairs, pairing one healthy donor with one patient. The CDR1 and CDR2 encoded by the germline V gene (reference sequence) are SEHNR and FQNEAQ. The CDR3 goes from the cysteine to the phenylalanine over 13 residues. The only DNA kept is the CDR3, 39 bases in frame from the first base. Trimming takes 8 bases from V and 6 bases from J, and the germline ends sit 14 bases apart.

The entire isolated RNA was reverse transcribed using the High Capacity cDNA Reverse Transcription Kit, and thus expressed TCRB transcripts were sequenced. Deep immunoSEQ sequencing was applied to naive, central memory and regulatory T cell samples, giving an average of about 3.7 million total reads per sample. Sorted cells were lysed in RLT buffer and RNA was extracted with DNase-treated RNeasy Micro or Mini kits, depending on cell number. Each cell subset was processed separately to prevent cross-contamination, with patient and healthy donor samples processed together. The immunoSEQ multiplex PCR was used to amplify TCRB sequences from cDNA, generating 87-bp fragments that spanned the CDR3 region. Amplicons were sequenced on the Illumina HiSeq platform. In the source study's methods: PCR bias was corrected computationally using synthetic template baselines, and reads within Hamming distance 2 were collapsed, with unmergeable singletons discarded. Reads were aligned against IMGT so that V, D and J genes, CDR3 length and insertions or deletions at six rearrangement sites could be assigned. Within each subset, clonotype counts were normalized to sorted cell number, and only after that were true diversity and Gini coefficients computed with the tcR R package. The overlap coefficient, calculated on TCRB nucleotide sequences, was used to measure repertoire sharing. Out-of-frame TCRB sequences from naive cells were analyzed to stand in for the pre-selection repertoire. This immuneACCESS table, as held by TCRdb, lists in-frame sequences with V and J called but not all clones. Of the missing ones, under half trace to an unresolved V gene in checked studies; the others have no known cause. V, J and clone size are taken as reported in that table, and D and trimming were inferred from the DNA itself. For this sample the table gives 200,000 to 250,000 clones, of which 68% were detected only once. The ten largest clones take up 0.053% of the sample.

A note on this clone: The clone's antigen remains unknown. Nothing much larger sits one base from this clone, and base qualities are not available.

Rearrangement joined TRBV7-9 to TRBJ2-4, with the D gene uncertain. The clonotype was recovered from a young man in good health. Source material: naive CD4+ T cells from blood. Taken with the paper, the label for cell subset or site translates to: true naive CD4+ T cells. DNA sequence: TGTGCCAGCTCACCCGGTGATCTAAACATTCAGTACTTC. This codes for CASSPGDLNIQYF.